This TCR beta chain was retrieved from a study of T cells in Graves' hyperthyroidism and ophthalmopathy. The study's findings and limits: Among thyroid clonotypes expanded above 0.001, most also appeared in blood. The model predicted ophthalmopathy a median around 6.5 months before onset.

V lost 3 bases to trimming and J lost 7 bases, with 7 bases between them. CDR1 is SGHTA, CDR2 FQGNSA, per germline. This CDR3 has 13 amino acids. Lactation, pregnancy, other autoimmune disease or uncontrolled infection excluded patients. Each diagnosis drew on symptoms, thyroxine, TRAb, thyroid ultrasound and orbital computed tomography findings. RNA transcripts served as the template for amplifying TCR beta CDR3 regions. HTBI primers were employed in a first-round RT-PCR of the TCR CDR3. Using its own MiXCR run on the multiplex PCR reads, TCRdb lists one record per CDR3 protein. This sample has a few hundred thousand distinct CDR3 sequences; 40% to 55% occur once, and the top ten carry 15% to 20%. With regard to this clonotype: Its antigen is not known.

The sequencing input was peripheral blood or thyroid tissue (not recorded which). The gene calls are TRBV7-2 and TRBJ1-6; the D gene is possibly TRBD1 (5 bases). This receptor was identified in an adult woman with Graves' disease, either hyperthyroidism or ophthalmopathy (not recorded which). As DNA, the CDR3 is TGTGCCAGCAGCTTGGACATGAATTCACCCCTCCACTTT. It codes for CASSLDMNSPLHF.